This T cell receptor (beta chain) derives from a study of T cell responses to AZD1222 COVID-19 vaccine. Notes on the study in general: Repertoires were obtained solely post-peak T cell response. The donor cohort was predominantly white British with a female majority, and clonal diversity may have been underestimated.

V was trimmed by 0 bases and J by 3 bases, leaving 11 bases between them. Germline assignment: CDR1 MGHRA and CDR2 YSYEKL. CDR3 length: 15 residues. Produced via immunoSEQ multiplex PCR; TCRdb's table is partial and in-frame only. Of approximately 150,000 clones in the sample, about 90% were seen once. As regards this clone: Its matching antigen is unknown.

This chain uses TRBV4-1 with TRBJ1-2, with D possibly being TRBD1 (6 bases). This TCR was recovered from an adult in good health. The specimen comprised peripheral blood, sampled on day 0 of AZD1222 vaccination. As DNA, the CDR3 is TGCGCCAGCAGCCAAGAGGCGGGGGCCTACTATGGCTACACCTTC. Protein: CASSQEAGAYYGYTF.